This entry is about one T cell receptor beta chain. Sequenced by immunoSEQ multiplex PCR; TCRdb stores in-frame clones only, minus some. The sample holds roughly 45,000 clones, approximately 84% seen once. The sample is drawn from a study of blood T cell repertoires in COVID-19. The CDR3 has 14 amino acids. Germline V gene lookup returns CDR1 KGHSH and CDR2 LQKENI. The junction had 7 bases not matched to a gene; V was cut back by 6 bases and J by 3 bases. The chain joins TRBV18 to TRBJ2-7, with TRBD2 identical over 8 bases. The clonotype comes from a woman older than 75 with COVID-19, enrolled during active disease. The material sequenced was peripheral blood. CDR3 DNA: TGTGCCAGCTCGCGGACTAGCACATACTACGAGCAGTACTTC. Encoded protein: CASSRTSTYYEQYF.